One and the same sample provided the 21 T cell receptor beta chains below, sequenced in a study of CD8 T cells in ankylosing spondylitis. In TCRdb, the 5' RACE reads were re-called with MiXCR into one record per CDR3 protein. The table has approximately 300,000 distinct CDR3 sequences, around 20% seen once. The specimen was blood, either unsorted or a sorted T cell fraction (not recorded which). The source is a female donor with ankylosing spondylitis or in good health (not recorded which).

This clonotype occurred a few times. The chain is built from TRBV5-4 and TRBJ1-6, with unresolved D. V dropped 2 bases and J dropped 6 bases, with 9 bases sitting between them. Germline V gene data show CDR1 as SGHNT and CDR2 as YYREEE (reference sequence). This CDR3 has 14 residues. The CDR3 coding sequence is TGTGCCAGCAGCTTCGGGCTGAGTAATTCACCCCTCCACTTT. Translated: CASSFGLSNSPLHF. The variable domain in full, with the rest retrieved from reference TRBV5-4 and TRBJ1-6, is ETGVTQSPTHLIKTRGQQVTLRCSSQSGHNTVSWYQQALGQGPQFIFQYYREEENGRGNFPPRFSGLQFPNYSSELNVNALELDDSALYLCASSFGLSNSPLHFGNGTRLTVT.

A few counts support this clonotype. This chain uses TRBV20-1 with TRBJ2-7; maybe TRBD1 (5 bases). CDR1 is DFQATT, CDR2 SNEGSKA, per germline (reference sequence). The CDR3 covers 13 residues. V lost 6 bases and J lost 4, with 16 bases in between. CDR3 in DNA: TGCAGTGCGCGACAGAGCCCCCTATACGAGCAGTACTTC. It specifies CSARQSPLYEQYF.

The chain uses TRBV7-2 and TRBJ2-3; D not resolved. V lost 5 bases and J 0 bases, leaving 9 bases between the germline ends. The CDR3 covers 14 residues. Germline CDR1 is SGHTA and CDR2 is FQGNSA. The CDR3 sequence: CASSPRRSTDTQYF. For the CDR3, the DNA is TGTGCCAGCAGCCCCCGGCGGAGCACAGATACGCAGTATTTT. The entire variable domain, with the rest obtained from reference TRBV7-2 and TRBJ2-3, is as follows: GAGVSQSPSNKVTEKGKDVELRCDPISGHTALYWYRQSLGQGLEFLIYFQGNSAPDKSGLPSDRFSAERTGGSVSTLTIQRTQQEDSAVYLCASSPRRSTDTQYFGPGTRLTVL.

The genes are TRBV10-3 and TRBJ2-7, with 11 bases fitting TRBD2. The CDR3 loop spans 15 amino acids. Germline CDR1 and CDR2: ENHRY and SYGVKD. The V segment lost 4 bases and the J segment 4 bases; nucleotides outside the gene matches: 6. Here the CDR3 reads CAISVSSGRNYEQYF. The CDR3 bases are TGTGCCATCAGTGTCTCTAGCGGGAGGAATTACGAGCAGTACTTC.

This clonotype was observed once. CDR3 bases: TGTGCCAGCAGCTTAGCGGGGACAGGGCTTGGCGGGGAGCTGTTTTTT. It yields the protein CASSLAGTGLGGELFF. V usage is TRBV7-2 and J usage is TRBJ2-2, with 9 positions matching TRBD1. Looked up from germline, CDR1 is SGHTA and CDR2 is FQGNSA. The ends lost 0 bases at V and 7 bases at J; junction bases unmatched: 6. This CDR3 spans 16 amino acids. Using reference TRBV7-2 and TRBJ2-2 for the parts outside the CDR3, the full variable domain is GAGVSQSPSNKVTEKGKDVELRCDPISGHTALYWYRQSLGQGLEFLIYFQGNSAPDKSGLPSDRFSAERTGGSVSTLTIQRTQQEDSAVYLCASSLAGTGLGGELFFGEGSRLTVL.

This clonotype occurred a few times. This sequence joins TRBV7-9 and TRBJ2-1; D unclear. The CDR3 is 12 amino acids. Trimming cost V 4 bases and J 9 bases, with 10 bases left between them. CDR1 and CDR2 (germline): SEHNR, FQNEAQ (reference sequence). CDR3: CASSSTESEQFF. The CDR3 DNA is TGTGCCAGCAGCTCCACAGAGAGTGAGCAGTTCTTC.

Comment on this clonotype: At one of its ends the junction is not consistent with the germline gene, which may arise from a read error. The rearrangement uses TRBV28 and TRBJ2-7; D may be TRBD1 or TRBD2 (6 bases each). CDR3 length: 12 amino acids. Per the germline V gene, CDR1 is MDHEN and CDR2 is SYDVKM. The CDR3 DNA reads TGTGCCAGCAGTTTTCCCGGGGGCTCCTTAACCTTC. Its translation is CASSFPGGSLTF.

This clonotype was detected a few times. The chain carries TRBV5-5 and TRBJ2-7, with TRBD1 matching 7 bases. Looked up from germline, CDR1 is SGHKS and CDR2 is YYEKEE (reference sequence). J lost 4 bases, V lost 2 bases, and 6 bases had no gene match. This CDR3 has 14 residues. CDR3 nucleotides: TGTGCCAGCAGCTTCCCCGGGACAGATTACGAGCAGTACTTC. This gives the protein CASSFPGTDYEQYF.

This clonotype was detected ten times or more. V usage is TRBV12-3 or TRBV12-4 and J usage is TRBJ2-3; TRBD2 matches 13 bases. J lost 4 bases, V lost 7 bases, and 11 bases had no gene match. CDR3 length: 17 amino acids. CDR3 region: CASKGLAGVNPADTQYF. Here the CDR3 DNA reads TGTGCCAGCAAAGGACTAGCGGGAGTGAATCCAGCAGATACGCAGTATTTT.

This clonotype was counted between two and nine times. The gene calls are TRBV7-2 and TRBJ2-2; D remains ambiguous. Between the trimmed V and J ends, which lost 4 bases and 2 bases, there was a span of 8 bases. The length of the CDR3 is 14 residues. CDR1 is SGHTA, CDR2 FQGNSA, per germline. CDR3 sequence: CASSSHINTGELFF. The CDR3 nucleotides are TGTGCCAGCAGCTCCCACATCAACACCGGGGAGCTGTTTTTT.

The sample holds many counts of this clonotype. The V call is TRBV29-1, the J call TRBJ2-1; no clear D. V lost 0 bases to trimming and J lost 8 bases, with 5 bases between them. Germline V gene sequence: CDR1 SQVTM, CDR2 ANQGSEA. The CDR3 consists of 11 residues. CDR3: CSVEDTHEQFF. The CDR3 nucleotides are TGCAGCGTTGAAGATACCCATGAGCAGTTCTTC.

This clonotype has only a few counts. The chain has TRBV7-2 and TRBJ2-7, with D tentatively TRBD2 (5 bases). The CDR3 runs to 14 residues. CDR1 and CDR2 (germline): SGHTA, FQGNSA. Trimming removed 8 bases from V and 3 bases from J, with 17 bases in between. The chain's CDR3 is CASSLLLRGYEQYF. CDR3 sequence (DNA): TGTGCCAGCTCACTCCTACTACGGGGCTACGAGCAGTACTTC.

In its sample, this clonotype was seen a few times. This CDR3 reads CSAPYEGGTFEQYF. CDR3 DNA: TGCAGTGCTCCTTACGAGGGCGGGACTTTCGAGCAGTACTTC. The chain joins TRBV20-1 to TRBJ2-7, with D perhaps TRBD2 (6 bases). The germline V and J ends were trimmed by 5 bases and 6 bases, with 20 bases remaining between them. The germline V gene has CDR1 DFQATT and CDR2 SNEGSKA (reference sequence). The CDR3 is 14 residues long.

The rearrangement joins TRBV25-1 to TRBJ1-2, with D tentatively TRBD1 (5 bases). There are 12 residues in the CDR3. V dropped 0 bases and J dropped 7 bases, with 6 bases sitting between them. Germline V gives CDR1 MGHDK, CDR2 SYGVNS. CDR3 region: CASSEYGGGYTF. The CDR3 nucleotides are TGTGCCAGCAGTGAATATGGGGGTGGCTACACCTTC.

V is TRBV7-3 and J is TRBJ2-2; no definite D call. CDR1 is SGHTA and CDR2 is FQGTGA in the germline V gene. V was clipped by 4 bases and J by 6 bases, with 9 bases between them. The CDR3 length is 13 residues. CDR3 protein: CASSSPASGELFF. The CDR3 DNA is TGTGCCAGCAGCTCCCCGGCTTCCGGGGAGCTGTTTTTT.

This clonotype was counted ten times or more. The V gene is TRBV12-3 or TRBV12-4, the J gene TRBJ2-1, with D perhaps TRBD2 (5 bases). The length of the CDR3 is 16 residues. V lost 5 bases to trimming and J lost 8 bases, with 22 bases between them. The CDR3 reads CASSPALSPGSYEQFF. CDR3 DNA sequence: TGTGCCAGCAGTCCCGCCCTAAGTCCGGGGTCCTATGAGCAGTTCTTC.

This clonotype was observed a few times. The chain carries TRBV12-3 or TRBV12-4 and TRBJ2-7; unclear D gene. The CDR3 has 12 residues. V was cut by 4 bases and J by 4 bases, with 8 bases left in between. Written as DNA, the CDR3 is TGTGCCAGCAGTTCTGACGTATACGAGCAGTACTTC. It encodes CASSSDVYEQYF.

The chain is built from TRBV29-1 and TRBJ1-1; 9 nucleotides match TRBD1. CDR3 length equals 15 residues. Germline assignment: CDR1 SQVTM and CDR2 ANQGSEA. Losses at the gene ends were 4 bases for V and 3 bases for J; bases not matched to a gene: 9. In DNA form, the CDR3 reads TGCAGCGTTGCGGGGACAGGGATACAGCACACTGAAGCTTTCTTT. This translates into CSVAGTGIQHTEAFF.

The chain recombines TRBV20-1 with TRBJ2-5; TRBD1 is a possible D gene (5 bases). The CDR3 is 15 residues long. The V gene's germline CDR1 is DFQATT and CDR2 SNEGSKA (reference sequence). V was pared by 0 bases and J by 4 bases, with 15 bases between. CDR3 in amino acids: CSARDRPGAPETQYF. CDR3 in DNA: TGCAGTGCTAGAGATCGGCCTGGGGCCCCAGAGACCCAGTACTTC.

The chain recombines TRBV20-1 with TRBJ2-7; 10 nucleotides line up with TRBD2. The germline CDR1 and CDR2 sequences are DFQATT and SNEGSKA (reference sequence). The CDR3 runs to 16 residues. Trimming at V came to 6 bases and at J to 0 bases, leaving 11 bases not matched to a gene. CDR3: CSADGGLAAPSYEQYF. CDR3 coding DNA: TGCAGTGCAGACGGAGGACTAGCGGCACCCTCCTACGAGCAGTACTTC.

The chain links TRBV6-1 to TRBJ2-3, with a weak D call TRBD1 (5 bases). The CDR3 extends over 14 amino acids. Germline V gene sequence: CDR1 MNHNS, CDR2 SASEGT. V lost 7 bases to trimming and J lost 1 base, with 12 bases between them. The CDR3 coding sequence is TGTGCCAGCAAACCACCACAGGGCACAGATACGCAGTATTTT. Translating gives CASKPPQGTDTQYF.